These 27 T cell receptor beta chains came from one sample sequenced in a study of shared clonotypes between healthy human individuals. The data were produced by immunoSEQ multiplex PCR, yet TCRdb's version contains in-frame clones alone and is incomplete. The sample has about 2.4 million clones; under 95% are singletons. The specimen was naive CD4+ T cells from PBMCs. Subset reported: CD45RA+ positively selected. The source of these receptors is a man younger than 35 in good health. Some clones in this sample may be carry-over from other donors' samples.

The chain recombines TRBV5-4 with TRBJ2-7, with 7 positions matching TRBD2. V was pared by 2 bases and J by 7 bases, with 12 bases of the junction left unmatched. The germline V gene has CDR1 SGHNT and CDR2 YYREEE (reference sequence). This CDR3 has 15 amino acids. The CDR3 loop is CASSFGGRGSEEQYF. CDR3 nucleotide sequence: TGTGCCAGCAGCTTCGGGGGGAGAGGGTCTGAGGAGCAGTACTTC.

The chain links TRBV6-1 to TRBJ1-1, with D tentatively TRBD1 (5 bases). CDR3 length: 13 amino acids. In germline, CDR1 is MNHNS, CDR2 SASEGT. Trimming stripped 7 bases from V and 2 bases from J, with 11 bases between. CDR3 sequence (DNA): TGTGCCAGCATTCTGACAGATAACACTGAAGCTTTCTTT. This sequence encodes CASILTDNTEAFF.

The CDR3 region has the DNA TGTGCCAGCAGTATACAGACTGAAGCTTTCTTT. It yields the protein CASSIQTEAFF. This chain joins TRBV6-6 and TRBJ1-1; unclear D gene. Germline assignment: CDR1 MNHNY and CDR2 SVGAGI (reference sequence). CDR3 length equals 11 residues. Trimming took off 5 bases at V and 5 bases at J, with 6 bases between the two ends.

This clone appeared a single time. The CDR3 protein is CASSEELSPQHF. The CDR3 nucleotides read TGTGCCAGCAGTGAGGAACTCTCGCCCCAGCATTTT. The chain combines TRBV2 with TRBJ1-5, with unresolved D. V was cut by 3 bases and J by 9 bases, with 9 bases left in between. Germline values: CDR1 SNHLY, CDR2 FYNNEI. The CDR3 is 12 residues long.

The chain is built from TRBV6-1 and TRBJ1-1, with D hard to call. V lost 4 bases, J lost 2 bases, and 11 bases lay in between. This CDR3 is built from 14 residues. CDR1 and CDR2 from the germline V gene are MNHNS and SASEGT. The CDR3: CASSAVEGNTEAFF. The CDR3 region has the DNA TGTGCCAGCAGTGCAGTTGAGGGAAACACTGAAGCTTTCTTT.

This chain links TRBV2 with TRBJ2-7; 7 bases are a match to TRBD2. Germline assignment: CDR1 SNHLY and CDR2 FYNNEI. With 5 bases clipped from V and 0 bases from J, the junction kept 4 bases outside the gene matches. The CDR3 sequence is 14 residues long. The CDR3 loop is CASSFSGNSYEQYF. Written as DNA, the CDR3 is TGTGCCAGCAGTTTCAGCGGGAACTCCTACGAGCAGTACTTC. Variable domain in full (rest from reference TRBV2 and TRBJ2-7): EPEVTQTPSHQVTQMGQEVILRCVPISNHLYFYWYRQILGQKVEFLVSFYNNEISEKSEIFDDQFSVERPDGSNFTLKIRSTKLEDSAMYFCASSFSGNSYEQYFGPGTRLTVT.

The chain uses TRBV18 and TRBJ1-2; D ambiguous. Germline V gives CDR1 KGHSH, CDR2 LQKENI. The CDR3 extends over 15 amino acids. V gave up 2 bases and J gave up 2 bases, with 12 bases separating them. In DNA form, the CDR3 reads TGTGCCAGCTCACCAGTGGCAGGCGACAACTATGGCTACACCTTC. This sequence encodes CASSPVAGDNYGYTF.

The chain combines TRBV19 with TRBJ2-2; 8 positions agree with TRBD1. The length of the CDR3 is 13 residues. With 10 bases clipped from V and 4 bases from J, the junction kept 5 bases outside the gene matches. From germline, CDR1 is LNHDA and CDR2 SQIVND (reference sequence). DNA of the CDR3: TGTGCCACCAGGGGGCGAAGCACCGGGGAGCTGTTTTTT. As protein: CATRGRSTGELFF. The whole variable domain, filled in from reference TRBV19 and TRBJ2-2, reads DGGITQSPKYLFRKEGQNVTLSCEQNLNHDAMYWYRQDPGQGLRLIYYSQIVNDFQKGDIAEGYSVSREKKESFPLTVTSAQKNPTAFYLCATRGRSTGELFFGEGSRLTVL.

A word on this clone: Other DNA sequences in the same sample also yield this CDR3. The chain combines TRBV5-1 with TRBJ2-7; TRBD2 matches at 11 bases. V lost 0 bases to trimming and J lost 3 bases; unmatched junction nucleotides: 5. Germline loops: CDR1 SGHRS, CDR2 YFSETQ. CDR3 length: 16 residues. The CDR3 reads CASSLAGTSGSYEQYF. CDR3 nucleotides: TGCGCCAGCAGCTTGGCAGGCACTAGCGGGAGCTACGAGCAGTACTTC.

CDR3 coding DNA: TGTGCCAGCAGGACAGGGGGGAATCAGCCCCAGCATTTT. This encodes CASRTGGNQPQHF. The chain has TRBV27 and TRBJ1-5, with 9 bases that match TRBD1. This CDR3 spans 13 amino acids. V shed 6 bases and J 4 bases; nucleotides not matched to a gene: 1. CDR1 and CDR2 (germline): MNHEY, SMNVEV (reference sequence).

In this sample, this clone turned up a few times. Here the CDR3 DNA reads TGTGCCTGGAGCCGCCCCATCACAGGGAGCATCGGCTATGGCTACACCTTC. Its protein is CAWSRPITGSIGYGYTF. V and J are TRBV30 and TRBJ1-2; possible D gene TRBD1, 6 bases. Germline V gene data show CDR1 as GTSNPN and CDR2 as SVGIG (reference sequence). With 3 bases removed from V and 4 bases from J, the gap between germline ends came to 24 bases. The CDR3 has 17 amino acids.

This sequence joins TRBV5-1 and TRBJ1-2, with 7 bases fitting TRBD1. The germline CDR1 and CDR2 sequences are SGHRS and YFSETQ. The trim removed 4 bases at V and 1 base at J, leaving 16 bases unmatched. CDR3 length: 18 amino acids. CDR3 nucleotide sequence: TGCGCCAGCAGCCCCGCTTCTGGGACAGAGGTTCTTAACTATGGCTACACCTTC. Translation gives CASSPASGTEVLNYGYTF.

The CDR3 loop reads CASSPPWPAYEQYF. CDR3 sequence (DNA): TGTGCCAGCAGCCCCCCGTGGCCCGCCTACGAGCAGTACTTC. The chain joins TRBV7-2 to TRBJ2-7; D unclear. Germline CDR1 SGHTA, CDR2 FQGNSA. The CDR3 sequence is 14 residues long. Trimming took off 5 bases at V and 2 bases at J, with 13 bases between the two ends. Full variable domain (outside the CDR3, taken from reference TRBV7-2 and TRBJ2-7): GAGVSQSPSNKVTEKGKDVELRCDPISGHTALYWYRQSLGQGLEFLIYFQGNSAPDKSGLPSDRFSAERTGGSVSTLTIQRTQQEDSAVYLCASSPPWPAYEQYFGPGTRLTVT.

The V call is TRBV5-1, the J call TRBJ2-3, with D maybe TRBD2 (5 bases). Germline CDR1 SGHRS, CDR2 YFSETQ. Trimming stripped 0 bases from V and 2 bases from J, with 13 bases between. The CDR3 consists of 16 residues. DNA of the CDR3: TGCGCCAGCAGCTTGGCCGGTAGGACTCACACAGATACGCAGTATTTT. Its translation is CASSLAGRTHTDTQYF.

The table lists this clone with a few counts. At the DNA level, this CDR3 is encoded by other sequences in the same sample as well. This sequence joins TRBV2 and TRBJ1-1; D gene uncertain. The CDR3 contains 13 residues. Germline V gives CDR1 SNHLY, CDR2 FYNNEI. The germline V and J ends were trimmed by 1 base and 1 base, with 4 bases remaining between them. CDR3 sequence: CASSEVGNTEAFF. The CDR3 bases are TGTGCCAGCAGTGAAGTAGGGAACACTGAAGCTTTCTTT. Together with reference TRBV2 and TRBJ1-1, the CDR3 gives the full variable domain: EPEVTQTPSHQVTQMGQEVILRCVPISNHLYFYWYRQILGQKVEFLVSFYNNEISEKSEIFDDQFSVERPDGSNFTLKIRSTKLEDSAMYFCASSEVGNTEAFFGQGTRLTVV.

The chain carries TRBV5-1 and TRBJ2-7; D is uncertain. CDR3 length: 13 amino acids. Trimming stripped 7 bases from V and 3 bases from J, with 14 bases between. CDR1 SGHRS and CDR2 YFSETQ come from the germline V gene. CDR3: CASSGTANYEQYF. DNA of the CDR3: TGCGCCAGCTCGGGCACAGCTAACTACGAGCAGTACTTC.

This sequence joins TRBV11-2 and TRBJ2-7, with TRBD2 matching over 13 bases. The CDR3 consists of 15 residues. The germline V gene encodes CDR1 SGHAT and CDR2 FQNNGV. Trimming removed 4 bases from V and 7 bases from J; junction bases left unmatched: 7. Here the CDR3 DNA reads TGTGCCAGCAGCTCCGGGACTAGCGGGATCTTTGAGCAGTACTTC. Encoded protein: CASSSGTSGIFEQYF.

The V and J genes are TRBV10-3 and TRBJ2-3; the D gene is possibly TRBD2 (6 bases). Trimming took off 3 bases at V and 1 base at J, with 14 bases between the two ends. Germline V gives CDR1 ENHRY, CDR2 SYGVKD. This CDR3 is built from 16 residues. CDR3 region: CAISDGVSGGTDTQYF. CDR3 nucleotides: TGTGCCATCAGTGATGGGGTTAGCGGAGGCACAGATACGCAGTATTTT.

This rearrangement joins TRBV5-5 to TRBJ1-2, with D perhaps TRBD1 (6 bases). V lost 4 bases and J lost 4, with 17 bases in between. The CDR3 is made up of 15 amino acids. Germline V gene data show CDR1 as SGHKS and CDR2 as YYEKEE (reference sequence). CDR3 region: CASSPTGGRGYGYTF. The CDR3 bases are TGTGCCAGCAGCCCCACCGGGGGCAGGGGCTATGGCTACACCTTC.

The V call is TRBV6-5, the J call TRBJ1-2; 7 bases are shared with TRBD1. There are 16 residues in the CDR3. CDR1 MNHEY and CDR2 SVGAGI come from the germline V gene. V trimming: 3 bases; J trimming: 0 bases; junction bases outside the gene matches: 7. CDR3 DNA sequence: TGTGCCAGCAGTTATAGGGGGCAGGACACTAACTATGGCTACACCTTC. Its translation is CASSYRGQDTNYGYTF.

The rearrangement links TRBV9 to TRBJ2-1, with D perhaps matching TRBD1 (6 bases). CDR3 length: 13 amino acids. Germline CDR1 SGDLS, CDR2 YYNGEE. Trimming left V 2 bases short and J 7 bases short, with 10 bases between. The CDR3 here is CASSVQGWNEQFF. The CDR3 region has the DNA TGTGCCAGCAGCGTCCAGGGGTGGAATGAGCAGTTCTTC.

The gene calls are TRBV28 and TRBJ2-7, with D tentatively TRBD1 (6 bases). The germline V and J ends were trimmed by 5 bases and 6 bases, with 17 bases remaining between them. The germline CDR1 and CDR2 sequences are MDHEN and SYDVKM. This CDR3 region has 14 residues. The chain's CDR3 is CASSLRQVVGEQYF. The CDR3 bases are TGTGCCAGCAGTCTTCGACAGGTGGTTGGCGAGCAGTACTTC.

DNA of the CDR3: TGTGCCAGCAGTCGCTTGACTAGCGGGAGGGCGGAGACCCAGTACTTC. It specifies CASSRLTSGRAETQYF. The chain is built from TRBV2 and TRBJ2-5; 14 bases align to TRBD2. This CDR3 spans 16 amino acids. V lost 5 bases to trimming and J lost 5 bases; unmatched junction nucleotides: 7. Germline V CDR1 and CDR2: SNHLY, FYNNEI.

In DNA form, the CDR3 reads TGTGCCAGCAGCTTAGTAGTAGGGGGAGACATTCAGTACTTC. It translates to CASSLVVGGDIQYF. The chain uses TRBV11-2 and TRBJ2-4; weak D call: TRBD1 (6 bases). CDR1 and CDR2 (germline): SGHAT, FQNNGV. The CDR3 sequence is 14 residues long. Trimming shortened V by 1 base and J by 8 bases, and 12 bases separated the two germline ends.

This chain joins TRBV2 and TRBJ1-2; D may be TRBD1 (5 bases). The CDR3 has 18 amino acids. V was clipped by 4 bases and J by 6 bases, with 27 bases between them. CDR1 and CDR2 (germline): SNHLY, FYNNEI. The CDR3 DNA sequence: TGTGCCAGCAGTGCCTTTCCCCGCGTGACCCCCCGAGGGGATGGCTACACCTTC. It specifies CASSAFPRVTPRGDGYTF.

V is TRBV28 and J is TRBJ2-3, with 8 bases matching TRBD2. The CDR3 loop spans 16 amino acids. Germline values: CDR1 MDHEN, CDR2 SYDVKM. V was clipped by 4 bases and J by 5 bases; unmatched bases: 11. This CDR3 reads CASSSLGGAGGDTQYF. CDR3 nucleotides: TGTGCCAGCAGTTCCTTGGGAGGTGCGGGGGGAGATACGCAGTATTTT.

In DNA, the CDR3 is TGTGCCAGCAGTTTAACTGACAGGGAGAACACCGGGGAGCTGTTTTTT. Translated: CASSLTDRENTGELFF. The J gene is TRBJ2-2, the V gene TRBV6-6, with 7 bases matching TRBD1. Germline CDR1 reads MNHNY; CDR2 reads SVGAGI (reference sequence). V trimming: 4 bases; J trimming: 1 base; junction bases outside the gene matches: 6. There are 16 residues in the CDR3.